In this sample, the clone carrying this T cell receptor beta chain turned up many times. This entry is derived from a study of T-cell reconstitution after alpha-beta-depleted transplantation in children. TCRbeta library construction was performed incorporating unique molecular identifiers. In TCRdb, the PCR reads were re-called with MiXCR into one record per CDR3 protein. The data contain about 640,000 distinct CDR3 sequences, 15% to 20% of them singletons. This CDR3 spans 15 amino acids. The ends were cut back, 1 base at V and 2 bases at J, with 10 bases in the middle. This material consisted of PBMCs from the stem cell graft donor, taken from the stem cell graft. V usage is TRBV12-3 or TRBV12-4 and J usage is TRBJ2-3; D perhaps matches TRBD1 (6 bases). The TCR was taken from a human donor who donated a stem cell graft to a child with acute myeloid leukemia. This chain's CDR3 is CASSLGTVSTDTQYF. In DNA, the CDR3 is TGTGCCAGCAGTTTAGGGACAGTCTCCACAGATACGCAGTATTTT.